These 27 T cell receptor beta chains share one sample of origin, sequenced in a study of shared clonotypes between healthy human individuals. The table came from immunoSEQ multiplex PCR; TCRdb's copy has only in-frame clones and leaves some out. The sample yields approximately 1.9 million clones, just over 90% seen once. It was CD45RO-negative cells, positively selected for CCR7, that made up naive CD8 cells, with terminally differentiated effector memory CD45RA+ cells excluded. The sequencing sample was made of naive CD8+ T cells from PBMCs. The receptors shown here come from a man aged 18 to 35 in good health. Some clones in this sample may be carry-over from other donors' samples.

The chain combines TRBV27 with TRBJ2-7; D gene uncertain. Trimming removed 5 bases from V and 3 bases from J, with 11 bases in between. The CDR3 is 13 residues long. Germline V gene sequence: CDR1 MNHEY, CDR2 SMNVEV (reference sequence). The CDR3 loop is CASSPLMGYEQYF. In nucleotides, the CDR3 is TGTGCCAGCAGTCCCCTAATGGGCTACGAGCAGTACTTC.

The chain combines TRBV15 with TRBJ2-7, with D perhaps assigned TRBD1 or TRBD2 (5 bases each). V dropped 5 bases and J dropped 7 bases, with 15 bases sitting between them. The CDR3 spans 13 residues. Germline V gives CDR1 LNHNV, CDR2 YYDKDF (reference sequence). The chain's CDR3 is CATSGDGRKEQYF. In DNA, the CDR3 is TGTGCCACCAGCGGGGACGGGCGGAAGGAGCAGTACTTC.

The rearrangement links TRBV5-6 to TRBJ2-3, with 11 bases identical to TRBD2. Germline values: CDR1 SGHDT, CDR2 YYEEEE. This CDR3 has 16 amino acids. With V trimmed by 4 bases and J by 2 bases, 6 bases remained unmatched. CDR3 coding DNA: TGTGCCAGCAGCCCGGGACTAGCGGAGAACACAGATACGCAGTATTTT. It encodes CASSPGLAENTDTQYF.

J is TRBJ2-3 and V is TRBV6-6; D possibly corresponds to TRBD2 (5 bases). Looked up from germline, CDR1 is MNHNY and CDR2 is SVGAGI (reference sequence). V lost 0 bases, J lost 2 bases, and 12 bases lay in between. The CDR3 covers 16 residues. In DNA form, the CDR3 reads TGTGCCAGCAGTTACTCGGATGGACTGCCCACAGATACGCAGTATTTT. Translation: CASSYSDGLPTDTQYF.

The chain uses TRBV12-5 and TRBJ2-7; 12 nucleotides align to TRBD1. The J segment lost 6 bases and the V segment lost 6 bases, leaving 15 bases of the junction unmatched. CDR3 size: 17 residues. Looked up from germline, CDR1 is LGHNT and CDR2 is FRNRAP. The CDR3 region has the DNA TGTGCTAGTGGCTACTCCCCACTCCCGGGACAGGGGGCCGAGCAGTACTTC. Its protein product is CASGYSPLPGQGAEQYF.

In the case of this clone: The sample has other DNA sequences that encode this CDR3 too. This chain links TRBV28 with TRBJ2-2; the D is unclear. Germline V gives CDR1 MDHEN, CDR2 SYDVKM. V was clipped by 6 bases and J by 5 bases, with 4 bases between them. The CDR3 is 11 residues long. The CDR3 bases are TGTGCCAGCAGGGGGACCGGGGAGCTGTTTTTT. It encodes CASRGTGELFF.

The rearrangement uses TRBV29-1 and TRBJ2-7, with 12 bases lining up with TRBD2. Germline V gene data show CDR1 as SQVTM and CDR2 as ANQGSEA. V gave up 5 bases and J gave up 0 bases; unmatched junction bases: 2. This CDR3 spans 14 amino acids. The CDR3 sequence is CSVLTSGSSYEQYF. In nucleotides, the CDR3 is TGCAGCGTTCTGACTAGCGGGAGCTCCTACGAGCAGTACTTC.

The chain carries TRBV6-1 and TRBJ1-2; D is undetermined. Germline CDR1 MNHNS, CDR2 SASEGT. The ends were cut back, 7 bases at V and 5 bases at J, with 17 bases in the middle. This CDR3 spans 14 amino acids. For the CDR3, the DNA is TGTGCCAGCAATGAGGGCCTTAAGAGATATGGCTACACCTTC. Amino acids: CASNEGLKRYGYTF.

The V call is TRBV2, the J call TRBJ2-3; D gene unclear. V was cut by 1 base and J by 6 bases, with 20 bases left in between. There are 17 residues in the CDR3. Per the germline V gene, CDR1 is SNHLY and CDR2 is FYNNEI. The chain's CDR3 is CASSEEGTVRVDDTQYF. CDR3 nucleotide sequence: TGTGCCAGCAGTGAAGAGGGAACGGTAAGAGTCGACGATACGCAGTATTTT.

Only one count was recorded for this clone. V and J are TRBV5-1 and TRBJ2-5; 8 positions agree with TRBD2. There are 17 residues in the CDR3. The V gene end was trimmed by 4 bases and the J gene end by 7 bases; junction bases not matched to a gene: 18. Germline values: CDR1 SGHRS, CDR2 YFSETQ. The CDR3 DNA is TGCGCCAGCAGCGGGGAGGGGCCAGCGGGGGCCCCCTGGACCCAGTACTTC. Its translation: CASSGEGPAGAPWTQYF.

V gene TRBV25-1 combines with J gene TRBJ2-3; tentatively, D is TRBD2 (5 bases). CDR3 length equals 14 residues. V dropped 2 bases and J dropped 4 bases, with 10 bases sitting between them. Germline V gives CDR1 MGHDK, CDR2 SYGVNS. CDR3 nucleotide sequence: TGTGCCAGCAGTGAAGGCTGGCGGGCAGATACGCAGTATTTT. It yields the protein CASSEGWRADTQYF.

The chain joins TRBV6-1 to TRBJ1-2; perhaps TRBD1 as D (5 bases). This CDR3 is 14 amino acids long. Germline V lookup: CDR1 MNHNS, CDR2 SASEGT. The V and J ends lost 4 bases and 4 bases respectively, with 13 bases between them. The CDR3 DNA follows: TGTGCCAGCAGTGTCCGGGGGAGTACCTATGGCTACACCTTC. It is translated as CASSVRGSTYGYTF.

V is TRBV9 and J is TRBJ2-7; D remains ambiguous. V shed 7 bases and J shed 0 bases, with 14 bases lying between them. The CDR3 sequence is 14 residues long. Germline V gene data show CDR1 as SGDLS and CDR2 as YYNGEE. The CDR3 DNA follows: TGTGCCAGCTCCTCTACAGTGGCCTCCTACGAGCAGTACTTC. Its translation is CASSSTVASYEQYF.

V gene TRBV28 combines with J gene TRBJ1-2; 8 bases agree with TRBD1. Germline-derived CDR1 and CDR2 are MDHEN and SYDVKM. Trimming removed 6 bases from V and 4 bases from J; junction bases left unmatched: 19. The CDR3 has 18 residues. CDR3 coding DNA: TGTGCCAGCAGCTACCGGGGACGGGGACAGGTCTGGGTCTATGGCTACACCTTC. Amino acids: CASSYRGRGQVWVYGYTF.

This clone was observed a handful of times. The chain combines TRBV18 with TRBJ2-7; perhaps D is TRBD1 or TRBD2 (5 bases each). The CDR3 contains 14 residues. V lost 5 bases and J 2 bases, leaving 13 bases between the germline ends. From germline, CDR1 is KGHSH and CDR2 LQKENI. The CDR3 DNA sequence: TGTGCCAGCTCATATGAGGGCAGGGCCTACGAGCAGTACTTC. It codes for CASSYEGRAYEQYF.

The chain combines TRBV6-6 with TRBJ2-7; no clear D. Germline values: CDR1 MNHNY, CDR2 SVGAGI (reference sequence). V lost 6 bases and J lost 1, with 13 bases in between. The CDR3 is 14 amino acids. DNA of the CDR3: TGTGCCAGCAGAGACCCGACCGATTCCTACGAGCAGTACTTC. Protein product: CASRDPTDSYEQYF.

This clone was detected only once. The chain uses TRBV6-5 and TRBJ2-1, with D perhaps matching TRBD1 (5 bases). This CDR3 has 13 residues. Germline assignment: CDR1 MNHEY and CDR2 SVGAGI. CDR3 sequence (DNA): TGTGCTCTACCAGACAGCTCCTACAATGAGCAGTTCTTC. It yields the protein CALPDSSYNEQFF.

V and J are TRBV28 and TRBJ1-5; unclear D gene. Germline V gene data show CDR1 as MDHEN and CDR2 as SYDVKM. V was trimmed by 3 bases and J by 6 bases, leaving 9 bases between them. The CDR3 covers 13 residues. CDR3 sequence: CASSLGWGQPQHF. The CDR3 bases are TGTGCCAGCAGTTTGGGGTGGGGTCAGCCCCAGCATTTT.

The chain carries TRBV9 and TRBJ2-7, with 9 bases identical to TRBD2. CDR1 and CDR2 from the germline V gene are SGDLS and YYNGEE. This CDR3 is 14 amino acids long. Trimming at V came to 4 bases and at J to 4 bases, leaving 6 bases not matched to a gene. CDR3 sequence (DNA): TGTGCCAGCAGCCCTAGCGGGAACCTTTACGAGCAGTACTTC. Protein: CASSPSGNLYEQYF.

Note on this clone: This CDR3 is also generated by other DNA sequences in the sample. The chain is built from TRBV28 and TRBJ1-5; TRBD1 matches 9 bases. The CDR3 loop spans 14 amino acids. Per the germline V gene, CDR1 is MDHEN and CDR2 is SYDVKM. Trimming removed 6 bases from V and 7 bases from J; junction bases left unmatched: 7. In DNA, the CDR3 is TGTGCCAGCAGCACCGGGACAGGGAGGCAGCCCCAGCATTTT. Protein product: CASSTGTGRQPQHF.

The V call is TRBV2, the J call TRBJ2-1; no clear D. Trimming took 0 bases from V and 4 from J, leaving 4 bases between them. The CDR3 length is 13 residues. Germline CDR1 and CDR2: SNHLY and FYNNEI. The CDR3 bases are TGTGCCAGCAGTGAAGCTTATTACAATGAGCAGTTCTTC. As protein: CASSEAYYNEQFF.

The J gene is TRBJ2-1, the V gene TRBV6-6, with D uncertain. CDR1 is MNHNY, CDR2 SVGAGI, per germline (reference sequence). The CDR3 has 13 amino acids. Trimming removed 7 bases from V and 0 bases from J, with 7 bases in between. In DNA, the CDR3 is TGTGCCAGCATCGATCGCTCCTACAATGAGCAGTTCTTC. The encoded protein is CASIDRSYNEQFF.

The chain employs TRBV30 and TRBJ2-1; D gene unclear. Deletions cut 0 bases from V and 7 bases from J, with 13 bases between. The CDR3 loop spans 14 amino acids. Germline assignment: CDR1 GTSNPN and CDR2 SVGIG (reference sequence). The CDR3 sequence: CAWSVLGPWNEQFF. CDR3 in DNA: TGTGCCTGGAGTGTACTCGGTCCCTGGAATGAGCAGTTCTTC.

The chain has TRBV10-1 and TRBJ1-1, with a possible D match to TRBD1 (6 bases). This CDR3 comprises 13 residues. V lost 3 bases and J lost 5, with 10 bases in between. Looked up from germline, CDR1 is WNHNN and CDR2 is SYGVQD (reference sequence). CDR3 residues: CASSEGGLTEAFF. The CDR3 nucleotides are TGCGCCAGCAGTGAAGGGGGTTTGACTGAAGCTTTCTTT.

V is TRBV7-6 and J is TRBJ2-3; 12 bases align to TRBD2. Losses at the gene ends were 6 bases for V and 2 bases for J; bases not matched to a gene: 12. Per the germline V gene, CDR1 is SGHVS and CDR2 is FNYEAQ. The CDR3 consists of 18 residues. The CDR3 loop is CASSLSLAGGQVTDTQYF. The CDR3 DNA is TGTGCCAGCAGTCTTAGCCTAGCGGGAGGGCAGGTCACAGATACGCAGTATTTT.

The V gene is TRBV9, the J gene TRBJ2-7; the D gene is possibly TRBD2 (6 bases). This CDR3 is 16 amino acids long. V lost 1 base to trimming and J lost 2 bases, with 16 bases between them. Germline-derived CDR1 and CDR2 are SGDLS and YYNGEE. In DNA, the CDR3 is TGTGCCAGCAGCGTATTTCCAAGGGCTAGCGCCTACGAGCAGTACTTC. Amino acids: CASSVFPRASAYEQYF.

Here the CDR3 reads CASSDGQETQYF. CDR3 in DNA: TGCGCCAGCAGTGACGGCCAAGAGACCCAGTACTTC. The gene calls are TRBV10-2 and TRBJ2-5; D is undetermined. V dropped 3 bases and J dropped 1 base, with 3 bases sitting between them. Per germline, CDR1 WSHSY and CDR2 SAAADI. The length of the CDR3 is 12 residues.